This T cell receptor beta chain was identified in a study of T-cell reconstitution after alpha-beta-depleted transplantation in children. Germline V CDR1 and CDR2: SEHNR, FQNEAQ (reference sequence). This CDR3 region has 15 residues. The ends were cut back, 4 bases at V and 0 bases at J, with 12 bases in the middle. This clonotype was detected ten times or more. This sample's TCRbeta library carried unique molecular identifier barcodes. TCRdb analysed the PCR reads with MiXCR anew, one entry per CDR3 protein. The sample holds roughly 100,000 distinct CDR3 sequences; roughly 8% are singletons and the top ten take approximately 7%.

Source: PBMCs from the stem cell graft donor, taken from the stem cell graft. This clonotype was obtained from a human donor who donated a stem cell graft to a child with congenital amegakaryocytic thrombocytopenia. The V gene is TRBV7-9, the J gene TRBJ1-1; unclear D gene. CDR3 sequence (DNA): TGTGCCAGCAGCTGGGCGGCAAACTTGAACACTGAAGCTTTCTTT. Its translation: CASSWAANLNTEAFF.